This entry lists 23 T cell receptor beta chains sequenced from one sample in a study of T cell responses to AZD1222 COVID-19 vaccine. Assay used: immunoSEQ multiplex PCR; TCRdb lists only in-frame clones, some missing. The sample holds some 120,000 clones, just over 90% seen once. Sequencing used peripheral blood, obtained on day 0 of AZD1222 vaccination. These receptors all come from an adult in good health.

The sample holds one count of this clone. This CDR3 reads CASSFQAQLNTEAFF. The DNA of the CDR3 is TGTGCCAGCAGCTTTCAGGCACAATTGAACACTGAAGCTTTCTTT. The V gene is TRBV7-2, the J gene TRBJ1-1; D remains unclear. Trimming took off 3 bases at V and 0 bases at J, with 11 bases between the two ends. The CDR3 covers 15 residues. Germline CDR1 reads SGHTA; CDR2 reads FQGNSA.

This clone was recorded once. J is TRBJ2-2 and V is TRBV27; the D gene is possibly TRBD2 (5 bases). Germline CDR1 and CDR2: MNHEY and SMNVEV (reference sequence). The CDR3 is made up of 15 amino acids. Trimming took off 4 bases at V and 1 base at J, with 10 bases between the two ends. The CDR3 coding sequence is TGTGCCAGCAGTTCCAACGGGGTGAACACCGGGGAGCTGTTTTTT. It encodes CASSSNGVNTGELFF.

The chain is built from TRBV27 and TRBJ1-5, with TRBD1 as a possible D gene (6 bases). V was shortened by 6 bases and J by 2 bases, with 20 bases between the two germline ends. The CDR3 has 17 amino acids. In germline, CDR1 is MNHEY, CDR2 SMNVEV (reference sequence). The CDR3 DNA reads TGTGCCAGCAGGGAACGGGGGGGCGATATGGGCAATCAGCCCCAGCATTTT. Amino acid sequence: CASRERGGDMGNQPQHF.

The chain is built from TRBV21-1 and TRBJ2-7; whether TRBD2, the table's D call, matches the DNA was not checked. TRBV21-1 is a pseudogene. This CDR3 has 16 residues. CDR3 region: CASSPHYGLEQNEQYF. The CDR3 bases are TGTGCCAGCAGCCCCCACTACGGACTAGAACAGAACGAGCAGTACTTC.

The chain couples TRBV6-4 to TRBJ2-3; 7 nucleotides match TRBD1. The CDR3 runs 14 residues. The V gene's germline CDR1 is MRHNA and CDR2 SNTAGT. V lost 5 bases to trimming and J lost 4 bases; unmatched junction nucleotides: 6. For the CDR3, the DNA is TGTGCCAGCAGTCTAACAGGGGTGCCAGATACGCAGTATTTT. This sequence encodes CASSLTGVPDTQYF.

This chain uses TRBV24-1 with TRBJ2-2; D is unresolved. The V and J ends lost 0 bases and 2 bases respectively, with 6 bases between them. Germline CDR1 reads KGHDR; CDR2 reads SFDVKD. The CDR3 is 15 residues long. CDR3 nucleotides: TGTGCCACCAGTGATTTGGGCGGTAACACCGGGGAGCTGTTTTTT. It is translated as CATSDLGGNTGELFF.

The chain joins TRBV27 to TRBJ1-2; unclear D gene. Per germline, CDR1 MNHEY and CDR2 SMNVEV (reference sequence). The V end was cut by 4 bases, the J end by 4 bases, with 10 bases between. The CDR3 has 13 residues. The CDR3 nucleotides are TGTGCCAGCAGTTCCCGCTTCCTCTATGGCTACACCTTC. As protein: CASSSRFLYGYTF.

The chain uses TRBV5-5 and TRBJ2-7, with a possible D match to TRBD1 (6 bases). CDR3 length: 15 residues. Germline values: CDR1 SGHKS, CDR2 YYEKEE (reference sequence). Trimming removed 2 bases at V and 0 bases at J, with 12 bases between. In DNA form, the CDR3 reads TGTGCCAGCAGCTTTACAGGGATTAGCTCCTACGAGCAGTACTTC. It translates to CASSFTGISSYEQYF.

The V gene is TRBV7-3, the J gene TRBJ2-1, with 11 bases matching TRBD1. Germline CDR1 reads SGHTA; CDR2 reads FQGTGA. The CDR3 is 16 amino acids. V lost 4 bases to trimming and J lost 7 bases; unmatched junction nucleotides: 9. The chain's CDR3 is CASSSRTGGSSNEQFF. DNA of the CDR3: TGTGCCAGCAGCTCGAGGACAGGGGGCTCAAGTAATGAGCAGTTCTTC.

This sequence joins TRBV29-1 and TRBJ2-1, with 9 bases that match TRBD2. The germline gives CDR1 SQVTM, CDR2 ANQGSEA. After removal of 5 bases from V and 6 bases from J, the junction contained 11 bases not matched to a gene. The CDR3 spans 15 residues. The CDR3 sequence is CSVRPRLAGLNEQFF. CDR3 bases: TGCAGCGTTAGGCCCCGCCTAGCGGGACTCAATGAGCAGTTCTTC.

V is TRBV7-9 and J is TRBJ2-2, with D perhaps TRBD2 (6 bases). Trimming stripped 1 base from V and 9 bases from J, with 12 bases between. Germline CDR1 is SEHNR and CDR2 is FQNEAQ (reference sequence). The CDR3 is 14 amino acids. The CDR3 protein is CASSLDSGPRELFF. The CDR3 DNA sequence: TGTGCCAGCAGCTTAGATAGCGGCCCTCGGGAGCTGTTTTTT.

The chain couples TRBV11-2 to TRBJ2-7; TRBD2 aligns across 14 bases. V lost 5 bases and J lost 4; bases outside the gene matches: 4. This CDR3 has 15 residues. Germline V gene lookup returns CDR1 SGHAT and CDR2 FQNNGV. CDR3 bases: TGTGCCAGCAGCCCGGGACTAGCGGGAGTATACGAGCAGTACTTC. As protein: CASSPGLAGVYEQYF. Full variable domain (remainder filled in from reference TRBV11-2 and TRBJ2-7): EAGVAQSPRYKIIEKRQSVAFWCNPISGHATLYWYQQILGQGPKLLIQFQNNGVVDDSQLPKDRFSAERLKGVDSTLKIQPAKLEDSAVYLCASSPGLAGVYEQYFGPGTRLTVT.

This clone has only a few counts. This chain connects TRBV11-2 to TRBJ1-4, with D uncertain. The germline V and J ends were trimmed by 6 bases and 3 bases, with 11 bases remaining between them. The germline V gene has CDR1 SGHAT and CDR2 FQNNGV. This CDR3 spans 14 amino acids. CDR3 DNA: TGTGCCAGCAGTAATGTAGGGCCTAATGAAAAACTGTTTTTT. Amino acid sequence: CASSNVGPNEKLFF.

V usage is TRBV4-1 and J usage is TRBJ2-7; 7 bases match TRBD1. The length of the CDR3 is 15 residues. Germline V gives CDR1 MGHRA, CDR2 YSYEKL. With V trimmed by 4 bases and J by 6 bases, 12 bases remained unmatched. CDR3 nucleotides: TGCGCCAGCAGCCCTGGGGCAGCCAACAGGGGCGAGCAGTACTTC. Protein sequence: CASSPGAANRGEQYF.

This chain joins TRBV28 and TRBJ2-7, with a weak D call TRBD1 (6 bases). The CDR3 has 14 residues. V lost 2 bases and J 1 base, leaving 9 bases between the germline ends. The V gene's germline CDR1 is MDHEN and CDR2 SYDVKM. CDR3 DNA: TGTGCCAGCAGTTTACTCGGACAGTCCTACGAGCAGTACTTC. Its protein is CASSLLGQSYEQYF.

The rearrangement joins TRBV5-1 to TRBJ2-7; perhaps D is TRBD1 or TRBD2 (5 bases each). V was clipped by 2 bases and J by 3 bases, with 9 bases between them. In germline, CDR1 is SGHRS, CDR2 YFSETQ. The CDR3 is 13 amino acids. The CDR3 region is CASSFGDLYEQYF. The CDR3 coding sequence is TGCGCCAGCAGCTTCGGGGACCTCTACGAGCAGTACTTC.

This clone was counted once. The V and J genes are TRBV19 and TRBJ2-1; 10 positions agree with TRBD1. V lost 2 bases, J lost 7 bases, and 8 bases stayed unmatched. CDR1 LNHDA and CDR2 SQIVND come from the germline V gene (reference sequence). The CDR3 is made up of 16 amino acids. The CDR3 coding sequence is TGTGCCAGTAGTATACCGGGAGACAGGGGGCGAAATGAGCAGTTCTTC. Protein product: CASSIPGDRGRNEQFF.

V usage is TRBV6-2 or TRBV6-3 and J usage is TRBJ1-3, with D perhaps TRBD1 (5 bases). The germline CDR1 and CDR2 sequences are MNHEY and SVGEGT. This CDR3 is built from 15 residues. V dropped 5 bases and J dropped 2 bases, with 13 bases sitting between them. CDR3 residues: CASSHPDTAGNTIYF. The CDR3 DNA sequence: TGTGCCAGCAGTCACCCGGACACTGCTGGAAACACCATATATTTT.

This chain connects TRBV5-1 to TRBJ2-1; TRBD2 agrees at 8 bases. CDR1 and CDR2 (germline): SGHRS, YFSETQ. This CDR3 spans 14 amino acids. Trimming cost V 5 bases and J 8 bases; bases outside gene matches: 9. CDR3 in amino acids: CASRVGTRGDEQFF. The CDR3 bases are TGCGCCAGCAGAGTGGGGACTAGGGGTGATGAGCAGTTCTTC.

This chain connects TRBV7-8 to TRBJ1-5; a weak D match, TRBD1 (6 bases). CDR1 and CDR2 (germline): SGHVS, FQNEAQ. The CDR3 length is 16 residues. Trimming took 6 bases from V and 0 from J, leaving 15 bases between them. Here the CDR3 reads CASSRRNRASNQPQHF. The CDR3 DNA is TGTGCCAGCAGTCGAAGAAACAGGGCTAGCAATCAGCCCCAGCATTTT.

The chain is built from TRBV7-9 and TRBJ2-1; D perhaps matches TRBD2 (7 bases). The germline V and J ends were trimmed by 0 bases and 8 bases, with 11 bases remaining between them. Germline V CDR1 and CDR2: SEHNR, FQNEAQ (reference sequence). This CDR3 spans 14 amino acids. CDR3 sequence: CASSLAGGGDEQFF. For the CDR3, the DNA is TGTGCCAGCAGCTTAGCAGGGGGAGGGGATGAGCAGTTCTTC. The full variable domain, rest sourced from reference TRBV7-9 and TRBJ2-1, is DTGVSQNPRHKITKRGQNVTFRCDPISEHNRLYWYRQTLGQGPEFLTYFQNEAQLEKSRLLSDRFSAERPKGSFSTLEIQRTEQGDSAMYLCASSLAGGGDEQFFGPGTRLTVL.

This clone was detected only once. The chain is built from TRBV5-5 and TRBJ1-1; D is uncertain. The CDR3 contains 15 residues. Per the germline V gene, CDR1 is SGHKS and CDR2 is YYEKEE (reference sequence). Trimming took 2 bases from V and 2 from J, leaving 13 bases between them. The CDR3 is CASSFTGSVNTEAFF. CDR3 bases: TGTGCCAGCAGCTTCACTGGCTCTGTTAACACTGAAGCTTTCTTT.

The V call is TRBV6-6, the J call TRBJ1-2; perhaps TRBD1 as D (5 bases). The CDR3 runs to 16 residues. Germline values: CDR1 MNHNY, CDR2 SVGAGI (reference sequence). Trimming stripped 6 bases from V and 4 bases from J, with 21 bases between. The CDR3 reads CASRTRLGRNTYGYTF. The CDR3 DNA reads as TGTGCCAGCAGGACTCGGCTGGGACGGAATACCTATGGCTACACCTTC.